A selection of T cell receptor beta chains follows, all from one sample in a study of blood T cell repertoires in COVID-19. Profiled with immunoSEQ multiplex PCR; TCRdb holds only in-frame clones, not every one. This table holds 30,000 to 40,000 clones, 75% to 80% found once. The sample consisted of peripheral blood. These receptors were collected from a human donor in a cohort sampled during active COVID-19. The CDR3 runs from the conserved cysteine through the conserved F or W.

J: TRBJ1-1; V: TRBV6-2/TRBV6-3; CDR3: CASSYGRGRVEAFF
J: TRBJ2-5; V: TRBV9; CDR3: CASSVEQGTGRETQYF
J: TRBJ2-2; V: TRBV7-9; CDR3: CASSLVGAELFF
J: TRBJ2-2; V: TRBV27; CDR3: CASRTGTAGELFF
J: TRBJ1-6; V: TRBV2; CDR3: CASSERAGYSYSPLHF
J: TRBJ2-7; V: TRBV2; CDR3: CASRATSGPPPAEQYF
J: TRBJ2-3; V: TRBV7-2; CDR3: CASSLPSGPHTDTQYF
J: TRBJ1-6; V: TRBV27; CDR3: CASSFGTGVRDSPLHF
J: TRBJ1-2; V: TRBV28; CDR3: CASSRGGSYYGYTF
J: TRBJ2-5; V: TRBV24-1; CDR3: CATSDLRGRGETQYF
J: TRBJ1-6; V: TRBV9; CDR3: CASSVGRPYNSPLHF
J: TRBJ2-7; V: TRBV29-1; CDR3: CSVGGQGTYEQYF
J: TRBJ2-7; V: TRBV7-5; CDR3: CARSSWTGFPAYEQYF
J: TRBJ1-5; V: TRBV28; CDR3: CASSPIYWGPANQPQHF
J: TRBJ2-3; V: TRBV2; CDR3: CASSEEMGFSDTQYF
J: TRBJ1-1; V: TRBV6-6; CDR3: CASNLGQGGGSTEAFF